A selection of T cell receptor beta chains follows, all from one sample in a study of post-analysis software for immune sequencing data. TCRdb used MiXCR to reprocess the PCR reads, holding one entry per CDR3 protein. The data hold hundreds of thousands of distinct CDR3 sequences, with around 27% observed a single time. Sequencing was done on a sample of blood. These receptors were collected from a girl aged 10-17 years with multiple sclerosis. Each CDR3 is given with its conserved first and last residue. The D gene is left open where the match is weak. A clone size is listed for some rows: how often the clone was seen (once, few, many), or a class if it is expanded.

d_call: NA
j_call: TRBJ1-1
v_call: TRBV29-1
clone_size: many
cdr3_nt: TGCAGCGTTGACAGGGCGAACACTGAAGCTTTCTTT
cdr3_aa: CSVDRANTEAFF

d_call: NA
j_call: TRBJ2-2
v_call: TRBV29-1
clone_size: NA
cdr3_nt: TGCAGCGTGACCCGCCCGGGCGGACCGAACACCGGGGAGCTGTTTTTT
cdr3_aa: CSVTRPGGPNTGELFF

d_call: NA
j_call: TRBJ2-1
v_call: TRBV19
clone_size: NA
cdr3_nt: TGTGCCAGTAGTACCCGTTTCCGGAGGGGGTACAATGAGCAGTTCTTC
cdr3_aa: CASSTRFRRGYNEQFF

d_call: NA
j_call: TRBJ2-7
v_call: TRBV20-1
clone_size: few
cdr3_nt: TGCAGTGCTAGAGGAGCGAGCTCCTACGAGCAGTACTTC
cdr3_aa: CSARGASSYEQYF

d_call: TRBD2
j_call: TRBJ2-5
v_call: TRBV20-1
clone_size: few
cdr3_nt: TGCAGTGCTAGGGAGCCTAGCGGGGGGGCCGAACAGACCCAGTACTTC
cdr3_aa: CSAREPSGGAEQTQYF

d_call: NA
j_call: TRBJ2-7
v_call: TRBV9
clone_size: NA
cdr3_nt: TGTGCCAGCAGCGTAGAAGCGGGCGGGTCCTACGAGCAGTACTTC
cdr3_aa: CASSVEAGGSYEQYF

d_call: NA
j_call: TRBJ1-2
v_call: TRBV10-3
clone_size: NA
cdr3_nt: TGTACCATCATGCTAAACTATGGCTACACCTTC
cdr3_aa: CTIMLNYGYTF

d_call: NA
j_call: TRBJ2-3
v_call: TRBV20-1
clone_size: few
cdr3_nt: TGCAGTGCTCAACCGGGACTCGAGATCCCGAGGCAGTATTTT
cdr3_aa: CSAQPGLEIPRQYF

d_call: TRBD2
j_call: TRBJ2-7
v_call: TRBV20-1
clone_size: few
cdr3_nt: TGCAGTGCTAGAGAACCTAGCGGGAGTGGGTACGAGCAGTACTTC
cdr3_aa: CSAREPSGSGYEQYF

d_call: NA
j_call: TRBJ1-2
v_call: TRBV20-1
clone_size: many
cdr3_nt: TGCAGTTTGCTAGACAACGGGCCCGGCTACACCTTC
cdr3_aa: CSLLDNGPGYTF

d_call: NA
j_call: TRBJ2-1
v_call: TRBV5-1
clone_size: NA
cdr3_nt: TGCGCCAGCAGCTTTGTACCGCCCAAACGAGACAATGAGCAGGTCTTC
cdr3_aa: CASSFVPPKRDNEQVF

d_call: TRBD1
j_call: TRBJ2-7
v_call: TRBV5-1
clone_size: few
cdr3_nt: TGCGCCAGCAGCTTGGACGGGACAGGGTTGGACGAGCAGTACTTC
cdr3_aa: CASSLDGTGLDEQYF

d_call: TRBD2
j_call: TRBJ2-1
v_call: TRBV3-1
clone_size: NA
cdr3_nt: TGTGCCAGCAGCCAAGATCTTGTTAGCGGGACCTACAATGAGCAGTTCTTC
cdr3_aa: CASSQDLVSGTYNEQFF

d_call: NA
j_call: TRBJ2-3
v_call: TRBV29-1
clone_size: NA
cdr3_nt: TGCAGCGGACTTACGGACCCACCCAGCACAGATACGCAGTATTTT
cdr3_aa: CSGLTDPPSTDTQYF

d_call: NA
j_call: TRBJ1-2
v_call: TRBV20-1
clone_size: NA
cdr3_nt: TGCAGTGCCGCCTCAGGGGCCGACTATGGCTACACCTTC
cdr3_aa: CSAASGADYGYTF

d_call: NA
j_call: TRBJ1-5
v_call: TRBV5-1
clone_size: few
cdr3_nt: TGCGCCAGCAGTCCGGGATTATGGGGGGGCGTAGGCAATCAGCCCCAGCATTTT
cdr3_aa: CASSPGLWGGVGNQPQHF

d_call: NA
j_call: TRBJ2-3
v_call: TRBV12-3/TRBV12-4
clone_size: NA
cdr3_nt: TGTGCCAGCAGTTTATTCAGGGCGGCAGATACGCAGTATTTT
cdr3_aa: CASSLFRAADTQYF

d_call: NA
j_call: TRBJ2-3
v_call: TRBV28
clone_size: few
cdr3_nt: TGTGCCAGCGGGGAAGGCAGCAACCCCACAGATACGCAGTATTTT
cdr3_aa: CASGEGSNPTDTQYF

d_call: NA
j_call: TRBJ2-7
v_call: TRBV12-5
clone_size: few
cdr3_nt: TGTGCTAGTGGTTTGTACCGGGCCGAGCAGTACTTC
cdr3_aa: CASGLYRAEQYF

d_call: NA
j_call: TRBJ2-5
v_call: TRBV4-3
clone_size: NA
cdr3_nt: TGCGCCAGCAGCCAAGCTAATCAAGAGACCCAGTACTTC
cdr3_aa: CASSQANQETQYF

d_call: TRBD1
j_call: TRBJ1-6
v_call: TRBV9
clone_size: once
cdr3_nt: TGTGTCAGCAGCGTAGGTCCAACAGGGGCGGGAAATTCACCCCTCCACTTT
cdr3_aa: CVSSVGPTGAGNSPLHF

d_call: NA
j_call: TRBJ2-3
v_call: TRBV24-1
clone_size: few
cdr3_nt: TGTGCCACCAGTGATTTGCCCTCGGGCCCTAGAACAGATACGCAGTATTTT
cdr3_aa: CATSDLPSGPRTDTQYF

d_call: NA
j_call: TRBJ1-1
v_call: TRBV7-2
clone_size: NA
cdr3_nt: TGTGCCGGCAGCTCCCAGACAGGAGGGAACACTGAAGCTTTCTTT
cdr3_aa: CAGSSQTGGNTEAFF

d_call: NA
j_call: TRBJ2-7
v_call: TRBV6-1
clone_size: NA
cdr3_nt: TGTGCCAGTGGCCGCCAGGGCCGCGAGCAGTACTTC
cdr3_aa: CASGRQGREQYF

d_call: TRBD1
j_call: TRBJ1-6
v_call: TRBV6-5
clone_size: NA
cdr3_nt: TGTGCCAGTACTCTACAGGGGTGGAATTCACCCCTCCACTTT
cdr3_aa: CASTLQGWNSPLHF

d_call: TRBD1
j_call: TRBJ1-1
v_call: TRBV5-1
clone_size: few
cdr3_nt: TGCGCCAGCAGCAAGAGACAGGGTGAATCTGAAGCTTTCTTT
cdr3_aa: CASSKRQGESEAFF

d_call: NA
j_call: TRBJ2-3
v_call: TRBV4-1
clone_size: few
cdr3_nt: TGCGCCAGCAGCCAGGGACTCCCCTCCACAGATACGCAGTATTTT
cdr3_aa: CASSQGLPSTDTQYF

d_call: NA
j_call: TRBJ2-2
v_call: TRBV29-1
clone_size: NA
cdr3_nt: TGCAGCGTGGTCGGGGGACAGAACACCGGGGAGCTGTTTTTT
cdr3_aa: CSVVGGQNTGELFF

d_call: NA
j_call: TRBJ2-7
v_call: TRBV16
clone_size: NA
cdr3_nt: TGTGCCAGCAGCCAATTTGTCTCCCAGGAGGAGCAGTACTTC
cdr3_aa: CASSQFVSQEEQYF

d_call: NA
j_call: TRBJ2-7
v_call: TRBV5-1
clone_size: few
cdr3_nt: TGCGCCAGCAGAACCGGGTCTAGTCGGGGCGAGCAGTACTTC
cdr3_aa: CASRTGSSRGEQYF